The 7 T cell receptor beta chains presented below share a single source sample, sequenced in a study of human T cells and chemical hapten exposure. The time point denotes: patch test 1, 2 weeks after DPC sensitization. Treatment of the sample: therapeutic diphenylcyclopropenone sensitization with weekly scalp DPC. One entry per CDR3 protein results from TCRdb running MiXCR on the RACE reads. The top ten clones hold roughly 8% of a sample with fewer than 400,000 distinct CDR3 sequences, around 7% of them seen once. The source material was whole blood, sampled in connection with sensitization to the hapten diphenylcyclopropenone (DPC). The receptors were sampled from a woman younger than 35 with alopecia areata. Some clones in this sample may be carry-over from other donors' samples.

The chain carries TRBV18 and TRBJ1-4; D is uncertain. This CDR3 contains 14 residues. CDR1 is KGHSH, CDR2 LQKENI, per germline. Trimming cost V 5 bases and J 6 bases, with 13 bases left between them. CDR3 DNA sequence: TGTGCCAGCTCATCCAGAGAGGTTGATGAAAAACTGTTTTTT. This encodes CASSSREVDEKLFF.

The table lists this clonotype with many counts. The rearrangement uses TRBV27 and TRBJ1-6; D ambiguous. Trimming stripped 10 bases from V and 7 bases from J, with 14 bases between. Germline V gene lookup returns CDR1 MNHEY and CDR2 SMNVEV (reference sequence). CDR3 length equals 13 residues. CDR3 protein: CATAARFNSPLHF. DNA for the CDR3: TGTGCCACCGCCGCCAGGTTCAATTCACCCCTCCACTTT.

V gene TRBV6-5 combines with J gene TRBJ1-6; D is uncertain. Germline CDR1 is MNHEY and CDR2 is SVGAGI. Trimming pared 6 bases from V and 10 bases from J, leaving 10 bases between. The CDR3 has 12 residues. CDR3: CASRASLSPLHF. The CDR3 DNA reads as TGTGCCAGCAGGGCGTCTCTATCACCCCTCCACTTT.

This clonotype appeared a few times. V usage is TRBV4-3 and J usage is TRBJ1-3; tentative D call: TRBD1 (5 bases). Between the trimmed V and J ends, which lost 1 base and 2 bases, there was a span of 15 bases. CDR3 size: 17 residues. The germline V gene encodes CDR1 LGHNA and CDR2 YSLEER. CDR3 DNA sequence: TGCGCCAGCAGCCAAGCTCGGTGGGGACCGGCTGGAAACACCATATATTTT. Protein: CASSQARWGPAGNTIYF.

At least ten counts were recorded for this clonotype. The chain employs TRBV6-5 and TRBJ2-7; D is possibly TRBD1 (6 bases). Germline CDR1 is MNHEY and CDR2 is SVGAGI. This CDR3 region has 15 residues. V was cut by 6 bases and J by 4 bases, with 19 bases left in between. As DNA, the CDR3 is TGTGCCAGCAGAACACACAGGGAAGCATCTTACGAGCAGTACTTC. Translation gives CASRTHREASYEQYF.

This rearrangement joins TRBV3-1 to TRBJ1-5; 9 nucleotides match TRBD1. The CDR3 loop spans 15 amino acids. The germline CDR1 and CDR2 sequences are LGHDT and YNNKEL (reference sequence). V was pared by 9 bases and J by 3 bases, with 9 bases of the junction left unmatched. Here the CDR3 DNA reads TGTGCCAGTGGGGACAGGGCGGGCGTCAATCAGCCCCAGCATTTT. Translation: CASGDRAGVNQPQHF.

This clonotype was counted a few times. The V and J genes are TRBV14 and TRBJ2-7; a possible D gene is TRBD1 (5 bases). The CDR3 consists of 13 residues. Germline lookup yields CDR1 SGHDN and CDR2 FVKESK. V dropped 2 bases and J dropped 6 bases, with 11 bases sitting between them. The CDR3 loop is CASSQRGPGEQYF. As DNA, the CDR3 is TGTGCCAGCAGCCAAAGGGGTCCGGGCGAGCAGTACTTC. Full variable domain (missing parts from reference TRBV14 and TRBJ2-7): EAGVTQFPSHSVIEKGQTVTLRCDPISGHDNLYWYRRVMGKEIKFLLHFVKESKQDESGMPNNRFLAERTGGTYSTLKVQPAELEDSGVYFCASSQRGPGEQYFGPGTRLTVT.